The rows below give T cell receptor beta chains drawn from one sample of a study of blood T cell repertoires in COVID-19. TCRdb's table, derived via immunoSEQ multiplex PCR, lists solely in-frame clones and lacks some. This table holds about 190,000 clones, approximately 87% found once. Specimen: peripheral blood. These receptors came from a woman between 18 and 29 years old who had recovered from COVID-19. The CDR3 runs from the conserved cysteine through the conserved F or W. A D gene is named only where the DNA matches it firmly. Size is stated for part of the rows, as once, few or many counts, or as a class when the clone is expanded.

abundance: -; d_gene: -; j_gene: TRBJ1-3; len: 15; v_gene: TRBV9; CDR3aa: CASSGSGFGGNTIYF; CDR3nt: TGTGCCAGCAGCGGGTCGGGTTTCGGCGGAAACACCATATATTTT
abundance: -; d_gene: TRBD2; j_gene: TRBJ2-1; len: 14; v_gene: TRBV4-3; CDR3aa: CASSLGLADNEQFF; CDR3nt: TGCGCCAGCAGCCTGGGACTAGCGGACAATGAGCAGTTCTTC
abundance: -; d_gene: -; j_gene: TRBJ1-1; len: 14; v_gene: TRBV24-1; CDR3aa: CATSEGKMNTEAFF; CDR3nt: TGTGCCACCAGTGAGGGCAAAATGAACACTGAAGCTTTCTTT
abundance: -; d_gene: TRBD1; j_gene: TRBJ2-3; len: 13; v_gene: TRBV5-1; CDR3aa: CASSWTGADTQYF; CDR3nt: TGCGCCAGCAGCTGGACAGGGGCAGATACGCAGTATTTT
abundance: -; d_gene: -; j_gene: TRBJ1-3; len: 13; v_gene: TRBV4-3; CDR3aa: CASSQDGEDTIYF; CDR3nt: TGCGCCAGCAGCCAAGATGGCGAGGACACCATATATTTT
abundance: once; d_gene: TRBD1; j_gene: TRBJ2-1; len: 15; v_gene: TRBV19; CDR3aa: CASQDRGRTGDEQFF; CDR3nt: TGTGCCAGTCAAGACAGGGGGCGAACGGGAGATGAGCAGTTCTTC
abundance: -; d_gene: -; j_gene: TRBJ2-1; len: 15; v_gene: TRBV29-1; CDR3aa: CSVEDLRDFYNEQFF; CDR3nt: TGCAGCGTTGAAGATCTACGGGATTTCTACAATGAGCAGTTCTTC
abundance: -; d_gene: -; j_gene: TRBJ1-3; len: 12; v_gene: TRBV7-2; CDR3aa: CASSLGGNTIYF; CDR3nt: TGTGCCAGCAGCTTAGGCGGGAACACCATATATTTT
abundance: -; d_gene: -; j_gene: TRBJ1-2; len: 16; v_gene: TRBV6-5; CDR3aa: CASSYSLAAINYGYTF; CDR3nt: TGTGCCAGCAGTTACTCGCTAGCAGCAATAAACTATGGCTACACCTTC
abundance: -; d_gene: -; j_gene: TRBJ1-4; len: 16; v_gene: TRBV19; CDR3aa: CASSEARAESHEKLFF; CDR3nt: TGTGCCAGTAGTGAAGCCAGGGCGGAGAGTCATGAAAAACTGTTTTTT
abundance: -; d_gene: TRBD2; j_gene: TRBJ2-3; len: 15; v_gene: TRBV19; CDR3aa: CASSVLAGGTDTQYF; CDR3nt: TGTGCCAGTAGCGTCCTCGCGGGGGGCACAGATACGCAGTATTTT
abundance: -; d_gene: -; j_gene: TRBJ1-1; len: 15; v_gene: TRBV6-5; CDR3aa: CASTEGVWRDTEAFF; CDR3nt: TGTGCCAGCACCGAAGGGGTCTGGAGGGACACTGAAGCTTTCTTT
abundance: -; d_gene: -; j_gene: TRBJ1-1; len: 15; v_gene: TRBV7-9; CDR3aa: CASSLRRTGNTEAFF; CDR3nt: TGTGCCAGCAGCTTAAGGAGGACGGGGAACACTGAAGCTTTCTTT
abundance: -; d_gene: -; j_gene: TRBJ1-1; len: 13; v_gene: TRBV5-5; CDR3aa: CASSLVIFQWAFF; CDR3nt: TGTGCCAGCAGCTTGGTGATTTTCCAGTGGGCTTTCTTT
abundance: -; d_gene: TRBD1; j_gene: TRBJ1-6; len: 15; v_gene: TRBV11-2; CDR3aa: CASSSSRDRDSPLHF; CDR3nt: TGTGCCAGCAGCTCCAGCCGGGACAGGGACTCACCCCTCCACTTT
abundance: -; d_gene: TRBD2; j_gene: TRBJ2-1; len: 16; v_gene: TRBV3-1/TRBV3-2; CDR3aa: CASGSGGSPGYNEQFF; CDR3nt: TGTGCCAGTGGGAGCGGGGGTTCCCCTGGCTACAATGAGCAGTTCTTC
abundance: -; d_gene: TRBD2; j_gene: TRBJ2-3; len: 19; v_gene: TRBV5-1; CDR3aa: CASSLMTSGGSGPADTQYF; CDR3nt: TGCGCCAGCAGCTTGATGACTAGCGGGGGTTCCGGTCCCGCAGATACGCAGTATTTT
abundance: -; d_gene: TRBD2; j_gene: TRBJ2-1; len: 13; v_gene: TRBV6-6; CDR3aa: CASRSAGLGGWFF; CDR3nt: TGTGCCAGCAGATCCGCCGGTTTGGGGGGGTGGTTCTTC
abundance: many; d_gene: -; j_gene: TRBJ2-7; len: 12; v_gene: TRBV7-9; CDR3aa: CSVEAYSYEQYF; CDR3nt: TGTTCTGTGGAGGCCTATTCCTACGAGCAGTACTTC
abundance: -; d_gene: -; j_gene: TRBJ1-4; len: 12; v_gene: TRBV7-9; CDR3aa: CASSPAREKLFF; CDR3nt: TGTGCCAGCAGCCCTGCCAGGGAAAAACTGTTTTTT
abundance: -; d_gene: TRBD1; j_gene: TRBJ1-3; len: 16; v_gene: TRBV7-9; CDR3aa: CASSRQGVKDGNTIYF; CDR3nt: TGTGCCAGCAGCCGACAGGGGGTTAAGGATGGAAACACCATATATTTT
abundance: -; d_gene: -; j_gene: TRBJ2-7; len: 13; v_gene: TRBV29-1; CDR3aa: CSVEVGSSYEQYF; CDR3nt: TGCAGCGTTGAGGTCGGGAGCTCCTACGAGCAGTACTTC
abundance: -; d_gene: TRBD1; j_gene: TRBJ2-3; len: 15; v_gene: TRBV5-1; CDR3aa: CASSLPSGGADTQYF; CDR3nt: TGCGCCAGCAGCTTGCCGTCAGGGGGCGCAGATACGCAGTATTTT
abundance: -; d_gene: -; j_gene: TRBJ2-3; len: 15; v_gene: TRBV4-3; CDR3aa: CASSQESGVTDTQYF; CDR3nt: TGCGCCAGCAGCCAAGAGAGCGGAGTTACAGATACGCAGTATTTT
abundance: -; d_gene: TRBD2; j_gene: TRBJ2-4; len: 17; v_gene: TRBV7-2; CDR3aa: CASSLGLADPAKNIQYF; CDR3nt: TGTGCCAGCAGCTTAGGACTAGCGGATCCTGCCAAAAACATTCAGTACTTC
abundance: -; d_gene: -; j_gene: TRBJ2-7; len: 13; v_gene: TRBV11-2; CDR3aa: CASSLGGVYEQYF; CDR3nt: TGTGCCAGCAGCTTAGGGGGGGTTTACGAGCAGTACTTC